The 13 T cell receptor beta chains below were found in one sample sequenced in a study of T cell responses to AZD1222 COVID-19 vaccine. TCRdb's table, derived via immunoSEQ multiplex PCR, lists solely in-frame clones and lacks some. The sample includes approximately 180,000 clones, more than 80% seen only once; the top ten take about 6%. The input for sequencing was peripheral blood, taken on day 0 of AZD1222 vaccination. Receptor source: an adult in good health.

The V call is TRBV29-1, the J call TRBJ1-2, with a possible D match to TRBD1 (5 bases). V was clipped by 6 bases and J by 3 bases, with 17 bases between them. Germline assignment: CDR1 SQVTM and CDR2 ANQGSEA. The CDR3 consists of 14 residues. In DNA, the CDR3 is TGCAGCGTGCAACAGGCGCTCGGTGACTATGGCTACACCTTC. Its protein product is CSVQQALGDYGYTF.

This clone has just a few counts. The rearrangement joins TRBV5-1 to TRBJ2-3; maybe TRBD2 (6 bases). Germline V gives CDR1 SGHRS, CDR2 YFSETQ. The CDR3 totals 16 residues. V lost 0 bases, J lost 0 bases, and 11 bases lay in between. CDR3 sequence (DNA): TGCGCCAGCAGCTTGGCTCTTAGCGGCAGCACAGATACGCAGTATTTT. Amino acid sequence: CASSLALSGSTDTQYF.

This chain connects TRBV5-1 to TRBJ2-3; D remains unclear. Trimming took off 2 bases at V and 2 bases at J, with 6 bases between the two ends. Per the germline V gene, CDR1 is SGHRS and CDR2 is YFSETQ. This CDR3 is 13 amino acids long. CDR3 nucleotides: TGCGCCAGCAGCTTACCCTACACAGATACGCAGTATTTT. This encodes CASSLPYTDTQYF.

The chain carries TRBV27 and TRBJ1-2, with D uncertain. This CDR3 has 13 amino acids. Germline V gene data show CDR1 as MNHEY and CDR2 as SMNVEV (reference sequence). V dropped 5 bases and J dropped 5 bases, with 12 bases sitting between them. The CDR3 loop reads CASSASIGYGYTF. CDR3 DNA sequence: TGTGCCAGCAGTGCGTCGATTGGGTATGGCTACACCTTC.

V and J are TRBV10-2 and TRBJ1-2; 8 bases are a match to TRBD1. The V gene's germline CDR1 is WSHSY and CDR2 SAAADI. The V segment lost 5 bases and the J segment 3 bases; nucleotides outside the gene matches: 2. The CDR3 sequence is 13 residues long. CDR3 loop: CASSLDRDYGYTF. CDR3 coding DNA: TGCGCCAGCAGTCTGGACAGGGACTATGGCTACACCTTC.

In nucleotides, the CDR3 is TGTGCCAGTGGGTATAGGGCGGATGAAAAACTGTTTTTT. Its protein product is CASGYRADEKLFF. The rearrangement uses TRBV7-3 and TRBJ1-4; D is unresolved. V lost 9 bases, J lost 6 bases, and 14 bases lay in between. This CDR3 has 13 amino acids. The germline V gene has CDR1 SGHTA and CDR2 FQGTGA.

The V call is TRBV19, the J call TRBJ1-5; D is perhaps TRBD1 (5 bases). The V end was cut by 0 bases, the J end by 11 bases, with 11 bases between. Germline V gene data show CDR1 as LNHDA and CDR2 as SQIVND (reference sequence). This CDR3 is built from 13 residues. CDR3: CASSIDREGAQHF. Written as DNA, the CDR3 is TGTGCCAGTAGTATAGATCGGGAAGGGGCCCAGCATTTT.

A single count supports this clone. The chain employs TRBV18 and TRBJ1-2; a possible D gene is TRBD1 (6 bases). The CDR3 is 16 residues long. Between the trimmed V and J ends, which lost 2 bases and 2 bases, there was a span of 15 bases. Germline CDR1 and CDR2: KGHSH and LQKENI. CDR3 amino acids: CASSPRWDISNYGYTF. In nucleotides, the CDR3 is TGTGCCAGCTCACCAAGGTGGGACATCTCGAACTATGGCTACACCTTC. Full variable domain (outside the CDR3, taken from reference TRBV18 and TRBJ1-2): NAGVMQNPRHLVRRRGQEARLRCSPMKGHSHVYWYRQLPEEGLKFMVYLQKENIIDESGMPKERFSAEFPKEGPSILRIQQVVRGDSAAYFCASSPRWDISNYGYTFGSGTRLTVV.

The chain employs TRBV2 and TRBJ1-2, with D possibly TRBD1 on 6 matching bases. Germline-derived CDR1 and CDR2 are SNHLY and FYNNEI. Trimming took 8 bases from V and 4 from J, leaving 14 bases between them. The CDR3 sequence is 13 residues long. The CDR3 spells CASAYRAVYGYTF. The CDR3 bases are TGTGCCAGCGCTTACAGGGCGGTCTATGGCTACACCTTC.

Concerning this clone itself: At one end, the junction sequence differs from germline, possibly due to a read error. The rearrangement joins TRBV5-5 to TRBJ1-2, with D possibly TRBD1 on 6 matching bases. In germline, CDR1 is SGHKS, CDR2 YYEKEE (reference sequence). This CDR3 region has 18 residues. The CDR3 here is CARRGVGGPDGVNYGYTF. In DNA form, the CDR3 reads TGTGCCCGCAGGGGCGTGGGGGGGCCGGACGGCGTTAACTATGGCTACACCTTC.

The chain joins TRBV12-3 or TRBV12-4 to TRBJ1-2; TRBD1 is a possible D gene (6 bases). The V and J ends lost 5 bases and 8 bases respectively, with 12 bases between them. The CDR3 is 12 residues long. The CDR3, as DNA: TGTGCCAGCAGTCGGACAGTTGGGGGCTACACCTTC. This encodes CASSRTVGGYTF.

The chain couples TRBV12-3 or TRBV12-4 to TRBJ1-3; possibly TRBD1 for D (6 bases). V lost 8 bases and J 7 bases, leaving 15 bases between the germline ends. This CDR3 is 13 amino acids long. The CDR3 DNA follows: TGTGCCAGCGGGGGCGGGGTCGTGAACACCATATATTTT. It translates to CASGGGVVNTIYF.

J is TRBJ2-2 and V is TRBV6-5; D is unclear. This CDR3 has 11 amino acids. Between the trimmed V and J ends, which lost 6 bases and 10 bases, there was a span of 9 bases. CDR1 is MNHEY and CDR2 is SVGAGI in the germline V gene. The CDR3 is CASSAILELFF. For the CDR3, the DNA is TGTGCCAGCAGCGCCATACTGGAGCTGTTTTTT.